What follows are 14 T cell receptor beta chains derived from one specimen sequenced in a study of multiple sclerosis patients with progressive multifocal leukoencephalopathy. Data came from immunoSEQ multiplex PCR; TCRdb stores just in-frame clones and leaves some out. The table has over 20,000 clones, 91% seen once. Specified time point: more than ten months of natalizumab therapy. The input for sequencing was PBMCs, taken from a patient treated with natalizumab. These TCRs come from a man between 25 and 39 years old with multiple sclerosis.

This clone was observed a few times. The chain employs TRBV27 and TRBJ1-2; the D gene is possibly TRBD1 (6 bases). Per the germline V gene, CDR1 is MNHEY and CDR2 is SMNVEV (reference sequence). This CDR3 comprises 16 residues. V was pared by 5 bases and J by 3 bases, with 19 bases between. CDR3 DNA sequence: TGTGCCAGCAGTCCTATTGCTGCAGGGGATGACTATGGCTACACCTTC. It is translated as CASSPIAAGDDYGYTF.

This chain uses TRBV19 with TRBJ2-1; D might be TRBD1 (5 bases). Trimming left V 1 base short and J 7 bases short, with 8 bases between. In germline, CDR1 is LNHDA, CDR2 SQIVND (reference sequence). The CDR3 is 13 residues long. CDR3 nucleotide sequence: TGTGCCAGTAGTATAGCAGGGTTGAATGAGCAGTTCTTC. Its protein product is CASSIAGLNEQFF.

The J gene is TRBJ2-7, the V gene TRBV9; tentative D call: TRBD1 (7 bases). Germline assignment: CDR1 SGDLS and CDR2 YYNGEE. V lost 4 bases and J 0 bases, leaving 20 bases between the germline ends. The CDR3 covers 17 residues. CDR3 residues: CASSTRPDREDSYEQYV. The CDR3 bases are TGTGCCAGCAGCACCCGACCCGACAGGGAGGACTCCTACGAGCAGTACGTC.

V and J are TRBV7-9 and TRBJ1-1; no firm D call. Deletions cut 5 bases from V and 2 bases from J, with 15 bases between. The CDR3 covers 15 residues. CDR1 SEHNR and CDR2 FQNEAQ come from the germline V gene (reference sequence). The CDR3 bases are TGTGCCAGCAGCCCACCAATCGTCCCTAACACTGAAGCTTTCTTT. Its translation: CASSPPIVPNTEAFF.

This sequence joins TRBV9 and TRBJ1-5; no clear D. The ends were cut back, 4 bases at V and 4 bases at J, with 15 bases in the middle. CDR3 length equals 15 residues. Germline assignment: CDR1 SGDLS and CDR2 YYNGEE. The CDR3 reads CASSPVGSVNQPQHF. CDR3 bases: TGTGCCAGCAGCCCGGTAGGAAGTGTAAATCAGCCCCAGCATTTT.

This clone occurred once. At one end, the junction sequence differs from germline, possibly due to a read error. The CDR3 protein is CASSLAGPSSPDTQYF. The CDR3 DNA reads TGTGCTAGCAGCTTAGCGGGGCCGTCGTCGCCAGATACGCAGTATTTT. V usage is TRBV7-7 and J usage is TRBJ2-3; 8 nucleotides match TRBD2. The CDR3 has 16 amino acids. The germline gives CDR1 SSHAT, CDR2 FNYEAQ (reference sequence).

The genes are TRBV29-1 and TRBJ1-2; D uncertain. Germline V gene sequence: CDR1 SQVTM, CDR2 ANQGSEA. There are 13 residues in the CDR3. V was shortened by 5 bases and J by 2 bases, with 12 bases between the two germline ends. CDR3 nucleotide sequence: TGCAGCGTTAGGACCAGTCTCAACTATGGCTACACCTTC. It encodes CSVRTSLNYGYTF.

The rearrangement uses TRBV19 and TRBJ2-1, with D possibly TRBD1 on 6 matching bases. CDR1 is LNHDA, CDR2 SQIVND, per germline (reference sequence). There are 15 residues in the CDR3. V lost 3 bases and J lost 8, with 17 bases in between. This CDR3 reads CASSIGLQGTHEQFF. DNA of the CDR3: TGTGCCAGTAGTATCGGGTTACAGGGTACACATGAGCAGTTCTTC. The full variable domain, with the rest looked up from reference TRBV19 and TRBJ2-1, is DGGITQSPKYLFRKEGQNVTLSCEQNLNHDAMYWYRQDPGQGLRLIYYSQIVNDFQKGDIAEGYSVSREKKESFPLTVTSAQKNPTAFYLCASSIGLQGTHEQFFGPGTRLTVL.

The chain links TRBV7-2 to TRBJ1-2; 11 nucleotides align to TRBD1. CDR1 SGHTA and CDR2 FQGNSA come from the germline V gene. V shed 5 bases and J 8 bases; nucleotides not matched to a gene: 13. CDR3 size: 16 residues. CDR3: CASSPGQGASVQGYTF. In nucleotides, the CDR3 is TGTGCCAGCAGCCCCGGACAGGGGGCATCTGTCCAAGGCTACACCTTC.

The chain has TRBV23-1 and TRBJ2-7; D perhaps matches TRBD1 (6 bases). TRBV23-1 is annotated as an ORF whose role is uncertain. V shed 2 bases and J shed 0 bases, with 8 bases lying between them. The length of the CDR3 is 14 residues. The CDR3 region is CASSQPDSSYEQYV. CDR3 in DNA: TGCGCCAGCAGTCAACCGGACAGCTCCTACGAGCAGTACGTC.

This clone was found a few times. The rearrangement uses TRBV28 and TRBJ1-5; TRBD1 might be the D (5 bases). Germline V CDR1 and CDR2: MDHEN, SYDVKM. The CDR3 totals 13 residues. Trimming took off 6 bases at V and 3 bases at J, with 9 bases between the two ends. The CDR3 nucleotides read TGTGCCAGCAGAGCAGGGTACAATCAGCCCCAGCATTTT. Translated: CASRAGYNQPQHF.

The rearrangement links TRBV11-2 to TRBJ2-7; the match to TRBD1 covers 8 bases. CDR3 length: 13 amino acids. V shed 3 bases, J shed 3 bases, and the junction held 1 base outside the gene matches. Germline CDR1 is SGHAT and CDR2 is FQNNGV. The CDR3 DNA sequence: TGTGCCAGCAGCTTTGGACAGGGCTACGAGCAGTACGTC. Its protein is CASSFGQGYEQYV.

The chain is built from TRBV5-1 and TRBJ1-4; tentatively, D is TRBD1 (6 bases). This CDR3 has 13 residues. The ends were cut back, 5 bases at V and 7 bases at J, with 12 bases in the middle. CDR1 and CDR2 (germline): SGHRS, YFSETQ. The CDR3 protein is CASSSQGSEKLFF. In DNA form, the CDR3 reads TGCGCCAGCAGTTCACAGGGAAGTGAAAAACTGTTTTTT.

This chain links TRBV5-4 with TRBJ2-2; TRBD2 matches at 11 bases. CDR3 size: 17 residues. Germline lookup yields CDR1 SGHNT and CDR2 YYREEE (reference sequence). V gave up 4 bases and J gave up 1 base; unmatched junction bases: 6. The CDR3 DNA sequence: TGTGCCAGCAGCGGTACCGGGACTAGCGGGAACACCGGGGAGCTGTTTTTT. Protein sequence: CASSGTGTSGNTGELFF.